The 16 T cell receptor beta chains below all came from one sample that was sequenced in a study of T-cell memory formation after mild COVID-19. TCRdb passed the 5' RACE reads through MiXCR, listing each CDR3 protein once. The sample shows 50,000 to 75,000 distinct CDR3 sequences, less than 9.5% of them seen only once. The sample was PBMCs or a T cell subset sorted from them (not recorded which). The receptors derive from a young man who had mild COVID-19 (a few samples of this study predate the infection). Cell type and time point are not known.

The CDR3 region is CASSLGGDSGYTF. DNA for the CDR3: TGTGCCAGCAGCTTAGGAGGGGATAGTGGCTACACCTTC. The J gene is TRBJ1-2, the V gene TRBV7-8, with D possibly TRBD1 on 5 matching bases. CDR3 length equals 13 residues. V was shortened by 1 base and J by 7 bases, with 10 bases between the two germline ends. CDR1 is SGHVS, CDR2 FQNEAQ, per germline.

The CDR3 here is CASSLKQGFTDTQYF. Written as DNA, the CDR3 is TGTGCCAGCAGCTTAAAGCAGGGATTCACAGATACGCAGTATTTT. The chain recombines TRBV7-3 with TRBJ2-3; D might be TRBD1 (5 bases). Trimming took off 1 base at V and 2 bases at J, with 10 bases between the two ends. Germline CDR1 and CDR2: SGHTA and FQGTGA. The CDR3 is 15 amino acids.

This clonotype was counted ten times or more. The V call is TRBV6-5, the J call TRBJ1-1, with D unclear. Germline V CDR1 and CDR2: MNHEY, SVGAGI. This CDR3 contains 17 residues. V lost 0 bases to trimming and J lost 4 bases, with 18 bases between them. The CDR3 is CASSYSYSGIGGTEAFF. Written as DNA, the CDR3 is TGTGCCAGCAGTTACTCGTATTCGGGGATCGGTGGCACTGAAGCTTTCTTT.

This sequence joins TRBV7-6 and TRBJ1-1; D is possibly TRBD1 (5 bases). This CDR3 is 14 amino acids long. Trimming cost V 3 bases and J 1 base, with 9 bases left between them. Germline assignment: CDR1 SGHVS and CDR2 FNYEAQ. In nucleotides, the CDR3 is TGTGCCAGCAGCTTGGGACGGGCGAACACTGAAGCTTTCTTT. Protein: CASSLGRANTEAFF. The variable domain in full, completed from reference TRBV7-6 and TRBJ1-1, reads GAGVSQSPRYKVTKRGQDVALRCDPISGHVSLYWYRQALGQGPEFLTYFNYEAQQDKSGLPNDRFSAERPEGSISTLTIQRTEQRDSAMYRCASSLGRANTEAFFGQGTRLTVV.

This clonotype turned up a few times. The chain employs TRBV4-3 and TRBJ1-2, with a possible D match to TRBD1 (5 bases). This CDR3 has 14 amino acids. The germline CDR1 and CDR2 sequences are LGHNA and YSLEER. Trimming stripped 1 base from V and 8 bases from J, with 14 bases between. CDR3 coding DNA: TGCGCCAGCAGCCAAGTCGACTCCCAGGGAGGCTACACCTTC. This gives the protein CASSQVDSQGGYTF.

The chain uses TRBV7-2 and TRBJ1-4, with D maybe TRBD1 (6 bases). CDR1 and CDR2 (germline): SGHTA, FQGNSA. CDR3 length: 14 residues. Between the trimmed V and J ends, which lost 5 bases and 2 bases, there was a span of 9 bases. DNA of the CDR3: TGTGCCAGCAGCCCAGGGGTGACTAATGAAAAACTGTTTTTT. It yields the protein CASSPGVTNEKLFF.

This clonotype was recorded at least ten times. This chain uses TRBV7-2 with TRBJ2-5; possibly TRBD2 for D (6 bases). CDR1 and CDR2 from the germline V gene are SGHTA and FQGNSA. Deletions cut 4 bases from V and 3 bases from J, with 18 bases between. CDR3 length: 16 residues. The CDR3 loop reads CASSYTGGGQEETQYF. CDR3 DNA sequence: TGTGCCAGCAGCTACACCGGGGGAGGTCAGGAAGAGACCCAGTACTTC.

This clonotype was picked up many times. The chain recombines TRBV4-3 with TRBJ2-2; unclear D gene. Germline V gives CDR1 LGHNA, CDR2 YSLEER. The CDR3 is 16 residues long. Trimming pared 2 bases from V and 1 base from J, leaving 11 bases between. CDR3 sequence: CASSQSRPGNTGELFF. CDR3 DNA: TGCGCCAGCAGCCAAAGTAGACCGGGGAACACCGGGGAGCTGTTTTTT.

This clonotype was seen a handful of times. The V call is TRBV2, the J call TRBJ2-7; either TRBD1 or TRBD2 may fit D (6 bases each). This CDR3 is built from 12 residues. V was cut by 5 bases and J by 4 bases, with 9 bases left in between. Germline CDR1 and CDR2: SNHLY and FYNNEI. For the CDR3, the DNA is TGTGCCAGCAGTAGGGGGAGGTACGAGCAGTACTTC. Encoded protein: CASSRGRYEQYF.

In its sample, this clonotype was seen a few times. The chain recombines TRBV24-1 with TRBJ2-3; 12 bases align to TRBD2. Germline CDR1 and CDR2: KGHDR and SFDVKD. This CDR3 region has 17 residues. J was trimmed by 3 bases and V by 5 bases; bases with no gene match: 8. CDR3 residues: CATSGRGLAGRTDTQYF. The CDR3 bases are TGTGCCACCAGTGGAAGAGGACTAGCGGGGAGAACAGATACGCAGTATTTT.

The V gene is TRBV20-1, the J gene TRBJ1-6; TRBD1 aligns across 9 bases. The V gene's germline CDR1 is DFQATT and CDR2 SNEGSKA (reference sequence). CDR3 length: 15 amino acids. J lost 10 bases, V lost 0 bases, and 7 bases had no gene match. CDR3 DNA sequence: TGCAGTGCTAGAGATACCGGGACAGGGTGGTCACCCCTCCACTTT. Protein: CSARDTGTGWSPLHF.

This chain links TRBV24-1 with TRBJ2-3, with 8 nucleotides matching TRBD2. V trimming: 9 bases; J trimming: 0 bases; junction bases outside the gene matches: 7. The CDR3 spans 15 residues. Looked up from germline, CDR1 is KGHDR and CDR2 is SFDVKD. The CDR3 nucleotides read TGTGCCACCTCCAGTGCTAGCGGGAGCACAGATACGCAGTATTTT. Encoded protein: CATSSASGSTDTQYF.

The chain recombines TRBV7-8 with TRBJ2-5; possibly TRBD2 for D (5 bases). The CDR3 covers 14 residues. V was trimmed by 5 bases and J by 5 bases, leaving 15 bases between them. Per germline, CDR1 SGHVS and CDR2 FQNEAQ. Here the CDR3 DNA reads TGTGCCAGCAGCGCCGCCGGGGAAGCGGAGACCCAGTACTTC. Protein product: CASSAAGEAETQYF. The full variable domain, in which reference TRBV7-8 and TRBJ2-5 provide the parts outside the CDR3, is GAGVSQSPRYKVAKRGQDVALRCDPISGHVSLFWYQQALGQGPEFLTYFQNEAQLDKSGLPSDRFFAERPEGSVSTLKIQRTQQEDSAVYLCASSAAGEAETQYFGPGTRLLVL.

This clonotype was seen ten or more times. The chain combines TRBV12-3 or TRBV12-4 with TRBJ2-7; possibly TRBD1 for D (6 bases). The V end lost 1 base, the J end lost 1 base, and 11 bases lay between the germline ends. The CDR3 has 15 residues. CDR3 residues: CASSLGRQGSYEQYF. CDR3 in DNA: TGTGCCAGCAGTTTAGGGCGGCAGGGGTCCTACGAGCAGTACTTC.

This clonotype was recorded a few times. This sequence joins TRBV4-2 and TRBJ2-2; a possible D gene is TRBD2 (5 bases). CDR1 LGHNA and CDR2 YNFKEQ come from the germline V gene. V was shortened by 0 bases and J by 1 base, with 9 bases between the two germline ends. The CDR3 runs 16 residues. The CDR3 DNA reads TGTGCCAGCAGCCAAGAGTCCGGGGTGAACACCGGGGAGCTGTTTTTT. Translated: CASSQESGVNTGELFF.

The CDR3 nucleotides read TGTGCCAGCAGCTTACCTAGCGGGGGGAACACCGGGGAGCTGTTTTTT. It encodes CASSLPSGGNTGELFF. The genes are TRBV11-2 and TRBJ2-2; 10 nucleotides line up with TRBD2. The CDR3 sequence is 16 residues long. Germline V gene lookup returns CDR1 SGHAT and CDR2 FQNNGV. Trimming removed 2 bases from V and 1 base from J; junction bases left unmatched: 1.